This record looks at one T cell receptor beta chain sequence and its context. V was cut by 3 bases and J by 8 bases, with 10 bases left in between. Per the germline V gene, CDR1 is LNHDA and CDR2 is SQIVND (reference sequence). The CDR3 is 12 amino acids. Source study methods: The authors estimated nucleated cell counts from reference gene primer amplification. The table came from immunoSEQ multiplex PCR; TCRdb's copy has only in-frame clones and leaves some out. V and J calls and clone size are as listed in that table; D and trimming were resolved from the DNA. The profile shows 200,000 to 250,000 clones, roughly 85% of them singletons. The data derive from a study of blood T cell repertoires in COVID-19. About the study: Samples came from the United States, Italy and Spain, spanning acute and convalescent COVID-19.

Sequencing was performed on peripheral blood. This clonotype was sampled from a woman between 65 and 79 years old with COVID-19, enrolled during active disease. The V and J genes are TRBV19 and TRBJ1-2; tentative D call: TRBD1 (6 bases). The CDR3 protein is CASSIQGHGYTF. CDR3 DNA sequence: TGTGCCAGTAGTATCCAGGGGCACGGCTACACCTTC.